The rows below give T cell receptor beta chains drawn from one sample of a study of blood T cells in healthy people across ages. Each CDR3 protein gets one entry after TCRdb re-called the 5' RACE reads with MiXCR. The sample lists about 1.4 million distinct CDR3 sequences; approximately 60% were seen once. The sample was blood. These receptors all come from a man aged 18 to 29 in good health. Both conserved end residues are part of each CDR3. The order of the fields is V gene, D gene, J gene, clone size, CDR3 protein, CDR3 DNA. D genes are given only for firm matches. Only part of the rows carry a size: once, few, many, or a class if the clone is expanded.

TRBV6-2/TRBV6-3	.	TRBJ2-1	.	CASSVKPAYNEQFF	TGTGCCAGCTCAGTAAAGCCGGCCTACAATGAGCAGTTCTTC
TRBV4-2	TRBD1	TRBJ1-6	.	CASSQDGQGGLSPLHF	TGTGCCAGCAGCCAAGACGGACAGGGTGGTTTGTCACCCCTCCACTTT
TRBV4-1	TRBD1	TRBJ2-7	.	CASSQGQGEGSYEQYF	TGCGCCAGCAGCCAGGGACAGGGGGAAGGCTCCTACGAGCAGTACTTC
TRBV3-1	.	TRBJ2-1	few	CASSSATWTAQFF	TGTGCCAGCAGCTCAGCCACTTGGACGGCGCAGTTCTTC
TRBV28	.	TRBJ1-4	.	CASSPMTAWSTNEKLFF	TGTGCCAGCAGTCCCATGACAGCGTGGTCCACTAATGAAAAACTGTTTTTT
TRBV5-1	TRBD2	TRBJ2-7	.	CASSLEISGRAVNEQYF	TGCGCCAGCAGCTTGGAAATTAGCGGGAGGGCCGTCAACGAGCAGTACTTC
TRBV5-6	TRBD1	TRBJ2-7	.	CASSSPVNRGSEQYF	TGTGCCAGCAGCTCGCCAGTAAACAGGGGATCCGAGCAGTACTTC
TRBV4-2	TRBD1	TRBJ2-6	.	CASSQRTGIDPGANVLTF	TGTGCCAGCAGCCAGAGGACAGGGATAGACCCTGGGGCCAACGTCCTGACTTTC
TRBV6-2/TRBV6-3	TRBD2	TRBJ2-3	.	CASSRPPTIGGTDTQYF	TGTGCCAGCAGCCGCCCCCCAACTATCGGGGGGACAGATACGCAGTATTTT
TRBV29-1	.	TRBJ2-1	.	CSVEDLGFNEQFF	TGCAGCGTTGAAGATCTTGGGTTCAATGAGCAGTTCTTC
TRBV13	.	TRBJ1-5	.	CASSLYPSPLFGENQPQHF	TGTGCCAGCAGCTTATATCCCTCACCGCTCTTTGGGGAAAATCAGCCCCAGCATTTT
TRBV4-1	TRBD1	TRBJ1-1	.	CASSQEPGGTEAFF	TGCGCCAGCAGCCAAGAACCAGGGGGCACTGAAGCTTTCTTT
TRBV5-1	TRBD2	TRBJ2-7	few	CASSTTSGGYYEQYF	TGCGCCAGCAGCACCACTAGCGGGGGCTACTACGAGCAGTACTTC
TRBV28	.	TRBJ2-1	once	CASSLGKFNEQFF	TGTGCCAGCAGTTTAGGGAAATTCAATGAGCAGTTCTTC
TRBV15	.	TRBJ2-5	few	CATSRDLGGTQYF	TGTGCCACCAGCAGAGATCTGGGGGGGACCCAGTACTTC
TRBV7-2	.	TRBJ2-5	.	CASSLRAKETQYF	TGTGCCAGCAGCTTACGGGCCAAAGAGACCCAGTACTTC
TRBV7-9	.	TRBJ2-3	.	CASSLEVGGDRDTQYF	TGTGCCAGCAGCTTAGAGGTGGGAGGCGATAGAGATACGCAGTATTTT
TRBV28	TRBD2	TRBJ2-3	.	CASSLRAGTTSSTDTQYF	TGTGCCAGCAGTTTACGAGCGGGGACCACCTCTAGCACAGATACGCAGTATTTT
TRBV14	TRBD2	TRBJ2-3	.	CASSHGLAGGSTDTQYF	TGTGCCAGCAGCCACGGACTAGCGGGAGGGTCCACAGATACGCAGTATTTT
TRBV10-3	.	TRBJ2-7	few	CAISETAAPYEQYF	TGTGCCATCAGTGAGACAGCGGCACCTTACGAGCAGTACTTC
TRBV5-1	TRBD2	TRBJ2-3	once	CASSFILAGGAADTQYF	TGCGCCAGCAGCTTTATCTTAGCGGGAGGCGCCGCAGATACGCAGTATTTT
TRBV28	.	TRBJ1-5	.	CASSLDKSVQPQHF	TGTGCCAGCAGCCTCGACAAGTCGGTACAGCCCCAGCATTTT
TRBV20-1	TRBD2	TRBJ2-1	.	CSARHGGSSYNEQFF	TGCAGTGCCCGCCATGGCGGGAGCTCCTACAATGAGCAGTTCTTC
TRBV12-3/TRBV12-4	TRBD2	TRBJ2-7	few	CASSLLAGEPGLSYEQYF	TGTGCCAGCAGCTTACTAGCGGGAGAGCCGGGGCTCTCCTACGAGCAGTACTTC
TRBV12-3/TRBV12-4	.	TRBJ2-3	.	CASRGGAKRTDTQYF	TGTGCCAGCAGAGGAGGGGCGAAACGCACAGATACGCAGTATTTT
TRBV6-1	.	TRBJ2-3	.	CASSEALSDTQYF	TGTGCCAGCAGTGAAGCCCTATCAGATACGCAGTATTTT
TRBV6-2/TRBV6-3	TRBD1	TRBJ2-7	few	CASSYSGNRGYEQYF	TGTGCCAGCAGTTACTCGGGAAACAGGGGCTACGAGCAGTACTTC
TRBV4-2	.	TRBJ1-5	.	CASSQESGQAYQPQHF	TGTGCCAGCAGCCAAGAGTCCGGGCAGGCATATCAGCCCCAGCATTTT
TRBV20-1	TRBD2	TRBJ2-1	few	CSATPGTNRNEQFF	TGCAGTGCGACTCCCGGGACTAATAGGAATGAGCAGTTCTTC
TRBV15	.	TRBJ2-4	.	CATSRNRPYGNIQYF	TGTGCCACCAGCAGAAACCGGCCCTACGGCAACATTCAGTACTTC
TRBV7-2	TRBD1	TRBJ2-7	.	CASSSPWTGAYEQYF	TGTGCCAGCAGCTCCCCATGGACAGGTGCCTACGAGCAGTACTTC
TRBV20-1	TRBD2	TRBJ2-7	.	CSAEAGTSGSWPEQYF	TGCAGTGCAGAAGCCGGGACTAGCGGGTCTTGGCCCGAGCAGTACTTC
TRBV28	.	TRBJ1-4	.	CASSLVQGLGDEKLFF	TGTGCCAGCAGTTTAGTGCAGGGACTAGGGGATGAAAAACTGTTTTTT
TRBV21-1	.	TRBJ2-7	.	CASSKPRRVYGYEQYF	TGTGCCAGCAGCAAACCCCGCAGGGTTTACGGCTACGAGCAGTACTTC
TRBV29-1	.	TRBJ1-1	.	CSVGEGNTEAFF	TGCAGCGTTGGTGAGGGGAACACTGAAGCTTTCTTT
TRBV9	.	TRBJ1-5	few	CASSVGGNSNQPQHF	TGTGCCAGCAGCGTTGGTGGGAATAGCAATCAGCCCCAGCATTTT
TRBV7-8	.	TRBJ1-6	.	CASSEDSLNSPLHF	TGTGCCAGCAGCGAGGACAGTTTGAATTCACCCCTCCACTTT
TRBV6-6	.	TRBJ2-3	few	CASSPNESEIGDTQYF	TGTGCCAGCAGTCCAAACGAGAGTGAGATTGGAGATACGCAGTATTTT
TRBV7-2	TRBD1	TRBJ1-2	.	CASSSRRPGQQYGYTF	TGTGCCAGCAGCTCCCGGAGGCCGGGACAGCAGTATGGCTACACCTTC
TRBV27	.	TRBJ2-7	.	CASSSENRDPGMEQYF	TGTGCCAGCAGTTCCGAAAACCGGGACCCAGGGATGGAGCAGTACTTC
TRBV7-2	TRBD2	TRBJ2-5	.	CASSLAGLAEEAQYF	TGTGCCAGCAGCTTAGCGGGACTAGCGGAAGAGGCCCAGTACTTC
TRBV7-9	.	TRBJ2-1	.	CASSWTDYNEQFF	TGTGCCAGCAGCTGGACAGATTACAATGAGCAGTTCTTC
TRBV20-1	.	TRBJ2-7	.	CSARSSRLKHYEQYF	TGCAGTGCTAGAAGCTCTCGTCTGAAACACTACGAGCAGTACTTC
TRBV12-3/TRBV12-4	.	TRBJ2-4	few	CASSLPGTGAKNIQYF	TGTGCCAGCAGTTTACCAGGGACGGGGGCCAAAAACATTCAGTACTTC
TRBV7-2	TRBD2	TRBJ2-1	.	CASSLTSGGADNEQFF	TGTGCCAGCAGCTTGACTAGCGGGGGGGCCGACAATGAGCAGTTCTTC
TRBV5-1	.	TRBJ2-5	.	CASSPRRFLHGQYF	TGCGCCAGCAGCCCGCGACGTTTTTTACATGGGCAGTACTTC